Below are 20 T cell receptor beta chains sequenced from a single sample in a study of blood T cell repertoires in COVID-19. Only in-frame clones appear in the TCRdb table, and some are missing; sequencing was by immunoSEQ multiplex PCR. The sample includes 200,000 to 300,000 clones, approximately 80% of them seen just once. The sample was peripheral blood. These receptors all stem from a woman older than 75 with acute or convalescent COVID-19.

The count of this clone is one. This chain's CDR3 is CASSANRQDYEQYF. The DNA for the CDR3 is TGTGCCAGCTCAGCCAATCGACAGGACTACGAGCAGTACTTC. This chain uses TRBV18 with TRBJ2-7, with a possible D match to TRBD1 (6 bases). Trimming stripped 5 bases from V and 3 bases from J, with 14 bases between. The germline gives CDR1 KGHSH, CDR2 LQKENI. The CDR3 covers 14 residues. Full variable domain (missing parts from reference TRBV18 and TRBJ2-7): NAGVMQNPRHLVRRRGQEARLRCSPMKGHSHVYWYRQLPEEGLKFMVYLQKENIIDESGMPKERFSAEFPKEGPSILRIQQVVRGDSAAYFCASSANRQDYEQYFGPGTRLTVT.

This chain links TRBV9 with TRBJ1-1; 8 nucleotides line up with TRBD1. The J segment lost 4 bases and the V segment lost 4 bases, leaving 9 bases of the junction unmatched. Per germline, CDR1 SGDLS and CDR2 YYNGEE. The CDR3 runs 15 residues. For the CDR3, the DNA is TGTGCCAGCAGCAAAATAAACAGGGGGGGCACTGAAGCTTTCTTT. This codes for CASSKINRGGTEAFF.

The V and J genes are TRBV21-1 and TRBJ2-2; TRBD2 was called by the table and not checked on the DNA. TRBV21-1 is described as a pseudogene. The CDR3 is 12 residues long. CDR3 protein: CASSAGIGELFF. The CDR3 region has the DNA TGTGCCAGCAGCGCCGGGATCGGGGAGCTGTTTTTT.

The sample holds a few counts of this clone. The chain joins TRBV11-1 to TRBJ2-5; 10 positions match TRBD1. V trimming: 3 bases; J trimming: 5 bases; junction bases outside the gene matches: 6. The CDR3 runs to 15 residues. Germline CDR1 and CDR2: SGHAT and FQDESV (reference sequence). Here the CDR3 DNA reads TGTGCCAGCAGCTTTGTGACAGGGGGCGGTGAGACCCAGTACTTC. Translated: CASSFVTGGGETQYF.

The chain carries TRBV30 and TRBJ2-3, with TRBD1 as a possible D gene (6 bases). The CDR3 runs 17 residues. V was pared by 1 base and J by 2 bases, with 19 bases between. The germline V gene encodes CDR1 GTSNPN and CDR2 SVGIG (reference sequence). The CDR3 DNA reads TGTGCCTGGAGTGGCGGTAATTGGGGACACTACACAGATACGCAGTATTTT. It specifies CAWSGGNWGHYTDTQYF.

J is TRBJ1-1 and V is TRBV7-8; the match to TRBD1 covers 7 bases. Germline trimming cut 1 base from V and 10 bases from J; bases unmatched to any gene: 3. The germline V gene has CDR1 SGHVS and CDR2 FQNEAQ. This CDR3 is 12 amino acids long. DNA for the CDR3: TGTGCCAGCAGCTTAGGAAACAGGGGAGCTTTCTTT. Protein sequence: CASSLGNRGAFF. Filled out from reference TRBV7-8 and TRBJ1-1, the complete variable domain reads GAGVSQSPRYKVAKRGQDVALRCDPISGHVSLFWYQQALGQGPEFLTYFQNEAQLDKSGLPSDRFFAERPEGSVSTLKIQRTQQEDSAVYLCASSLGNRGAFFGQGTRLTVV.

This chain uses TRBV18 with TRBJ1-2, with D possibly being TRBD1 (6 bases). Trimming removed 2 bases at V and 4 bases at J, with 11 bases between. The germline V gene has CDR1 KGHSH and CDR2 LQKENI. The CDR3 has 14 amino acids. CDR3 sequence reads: CASSPAGGAYGYTF. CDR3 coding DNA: TGTGCCAGCTCACCAGCCGGGGGGGCCTATGGCTACACCTTC. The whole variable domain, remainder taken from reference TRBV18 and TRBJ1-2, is NAGVMQNPRHLVRRRGQEARLRCSPMKGHSHVYWYRQLPEEGLKFMVYLQKENIIDESGMPKERFSAEFPKEGPSILRIQQVVRGDSAAYFCASSPAGGAYGYTFGSGTRLTVV.

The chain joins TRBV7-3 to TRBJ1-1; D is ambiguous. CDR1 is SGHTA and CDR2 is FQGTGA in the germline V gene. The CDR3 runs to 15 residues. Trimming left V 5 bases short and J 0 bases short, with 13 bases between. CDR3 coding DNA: TGTGCCAGCAGCAACGGTCCGATAATGAACACTGAAGCTTTCTTT. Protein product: CASSNGPIMNTEAFF.

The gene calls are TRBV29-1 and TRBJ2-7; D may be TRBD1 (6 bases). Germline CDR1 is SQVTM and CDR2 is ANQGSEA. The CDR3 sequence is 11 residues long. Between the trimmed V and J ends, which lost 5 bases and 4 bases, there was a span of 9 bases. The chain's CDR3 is CSVFGQYEQYF. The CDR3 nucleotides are TGCAGCGTTTTCGGACAGTACGAGCAGTACTTC.

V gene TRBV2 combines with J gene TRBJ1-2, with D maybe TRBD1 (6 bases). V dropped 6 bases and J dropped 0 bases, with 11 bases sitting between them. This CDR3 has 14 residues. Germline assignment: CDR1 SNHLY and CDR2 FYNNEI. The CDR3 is CASRPDRANYGYTF. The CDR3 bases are TGTGCCAGCAGACCGGACAGAGCTAACTATGGCTACACCTTC.

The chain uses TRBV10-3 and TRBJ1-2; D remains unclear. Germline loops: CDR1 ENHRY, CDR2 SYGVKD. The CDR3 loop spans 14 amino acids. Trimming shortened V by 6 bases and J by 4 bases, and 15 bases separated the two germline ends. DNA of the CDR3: TGTGCCATCAGGGGTGGGGAACGGGGCTATGGCTACACCTTC. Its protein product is CAIRGGERGYGYTF.

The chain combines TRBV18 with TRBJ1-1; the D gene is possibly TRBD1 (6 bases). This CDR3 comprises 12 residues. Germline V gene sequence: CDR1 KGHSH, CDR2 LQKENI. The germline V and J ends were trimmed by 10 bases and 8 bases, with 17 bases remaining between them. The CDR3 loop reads CATSSQDREAFF. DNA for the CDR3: TGTGCCACGTCATCCCAAGACAGGGAAGCTTTCTTT.

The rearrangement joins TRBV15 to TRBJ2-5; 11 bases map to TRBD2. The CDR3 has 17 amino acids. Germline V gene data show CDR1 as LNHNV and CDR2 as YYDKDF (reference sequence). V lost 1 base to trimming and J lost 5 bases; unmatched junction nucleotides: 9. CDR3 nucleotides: TGTGCCACCAGCAGAGGTGATAGCGGGGGGGCCCGGGAGACCCAGTACTTC. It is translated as CATSRGDSGGARETQYF.

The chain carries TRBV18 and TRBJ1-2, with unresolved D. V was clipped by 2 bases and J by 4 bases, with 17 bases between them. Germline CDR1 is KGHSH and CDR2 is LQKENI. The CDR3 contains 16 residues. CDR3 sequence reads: CASSPFSAPDSYGYTF. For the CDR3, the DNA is TGTGCCAGCTCACCATTCAGTGCGCCCGACTCCTATGGCTACACCTTC.

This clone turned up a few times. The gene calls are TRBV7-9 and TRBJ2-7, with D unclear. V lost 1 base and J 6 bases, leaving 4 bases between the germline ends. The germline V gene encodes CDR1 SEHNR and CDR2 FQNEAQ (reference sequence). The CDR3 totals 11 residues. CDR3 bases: TGTGCCAGCAGCTTAGTGGCCGAGCAGTACTTC. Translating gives CASSLVAEQYF. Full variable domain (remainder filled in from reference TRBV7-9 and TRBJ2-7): DTGVSQNPRHKITKRGQNVTFRCDPISEHNRLYWYRQTLGQGPEFLTYFQNEAQLEKSRLLSDRFSAERPKGSFSTLEIQRTEQGDSAMYLCASSLVAEQYFGPGTRLTVT.

The CDR3 reads CAWSPLAGGGYNEQFF. The CDR3 coding sequence is TGTGCCTGGAGTCCCCTAGCGGGGGGGGGATACAATGAGCAGTTCTTC. J is TRBJ2-1 and V is TRBV30; 12 bases are shared with TRBD2. Per germline, CDR1 GTSNPN and CDR2 SVGIG (reference sequence). This CDR3 spans 16 amino acids. V lost 2 bases, J lost 4 bases, and 6 bases stayed unmatched.

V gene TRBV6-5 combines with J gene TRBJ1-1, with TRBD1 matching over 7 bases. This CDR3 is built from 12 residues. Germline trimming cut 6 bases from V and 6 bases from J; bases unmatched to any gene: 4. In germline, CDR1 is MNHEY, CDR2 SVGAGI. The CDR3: CASRAQGAEAFF. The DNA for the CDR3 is TGTGCCAGCAGAGCGCAGGGGGCTGAAGCTTTCTTT.

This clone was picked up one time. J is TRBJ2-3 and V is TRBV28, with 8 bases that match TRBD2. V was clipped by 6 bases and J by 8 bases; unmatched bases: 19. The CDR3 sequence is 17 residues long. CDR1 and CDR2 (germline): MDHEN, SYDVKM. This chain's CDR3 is CASSHLTAGEPWGTQYF. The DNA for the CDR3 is TGTGCCAGCAGCCACCTCACAGCGGGGGAGCCGTGGGGTACGCAGTATTTT.

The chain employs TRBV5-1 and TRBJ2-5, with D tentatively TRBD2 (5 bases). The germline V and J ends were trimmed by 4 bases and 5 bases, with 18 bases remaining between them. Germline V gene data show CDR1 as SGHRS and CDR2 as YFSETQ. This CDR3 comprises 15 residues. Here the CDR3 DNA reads TGCGCCAGCAGCCCATCCCGGGGTTGGGAGGAGACCCAGTACTTC. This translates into CASSPSRGWEETQYF.

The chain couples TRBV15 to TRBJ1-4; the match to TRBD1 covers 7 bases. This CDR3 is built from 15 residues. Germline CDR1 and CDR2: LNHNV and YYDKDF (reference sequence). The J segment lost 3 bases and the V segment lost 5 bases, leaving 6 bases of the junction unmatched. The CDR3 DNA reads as TGTGCCACCAGCGAGACAGGGAGACCTAATGAAAAACTGTTTTTT. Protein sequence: CATSETGRPNEKLFF.